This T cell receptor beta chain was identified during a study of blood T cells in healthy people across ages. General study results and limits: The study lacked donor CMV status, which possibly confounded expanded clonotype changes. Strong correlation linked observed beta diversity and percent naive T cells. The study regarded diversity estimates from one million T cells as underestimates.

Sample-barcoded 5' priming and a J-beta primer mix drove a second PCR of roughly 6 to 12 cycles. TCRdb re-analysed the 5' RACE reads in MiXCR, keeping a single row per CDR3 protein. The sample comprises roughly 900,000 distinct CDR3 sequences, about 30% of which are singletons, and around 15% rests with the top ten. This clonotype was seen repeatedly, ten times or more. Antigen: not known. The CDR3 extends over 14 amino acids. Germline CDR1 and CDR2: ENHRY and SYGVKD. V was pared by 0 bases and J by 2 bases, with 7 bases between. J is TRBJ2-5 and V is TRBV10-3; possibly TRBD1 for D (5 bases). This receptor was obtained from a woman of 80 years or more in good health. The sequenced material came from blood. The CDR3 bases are TGTGCCATCAGTGAGTCTCAGGGACAAGAGACCCAGTACTTC. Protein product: CAISESQGQETQYF.